The text below deals with one T cell receptor beta chain. This clone was detected a few times. This clone's antigen is unknown. No base qualities exist here, and no much larger clone lies one base off it. These data are taken from a study of blood T cell repertoires in COVID-19 (TCRdb year 2020). For the wider study: Collaborator samples came from the United States, Italy and Spain and covered acute and convalescent phases of COVID-19. The material from the prospective study consisted of cDNA or gDNA derived from T cells, B-cell-depleted T cells, or PBMCs. Deeply sampled blood TCRbeta repertoires from subjects exposed to, actively infected with, or recovered from COVID-19 were included in the dataset. The repertoires were made available in a free public database intended to serve as a resource for research on the immune response to SARS-CoV-2. Samples were obtained from the ongoing ImmuneRACE study (first 160 participants) and from some 1,200 subjects provided by 6 global collaborators. A de-identified subject ID, COVID-19 status, age in years and sex were almost always included in the sample metadata. Where available, HLA class I and class II types were obtained from metadata supplied by the sample provider rather than from assay-based typing.

The CDR3, cysteine through phenylalanine, is 15 amino acids long. Just CDR3 DNA is preserved here, 45 bases in frame from base 1. CDR1 is given as SGHRS and CDR2 as YFSETQ, both from the germline V gene. Unmatched junction bases come to 4, with V trimmed by 0 bases and J by 2 bases. At one collaborating source in Seattle, patients were enrolled during active infection and were followed longitudinally through the course of disease. Whole blood was collected in K2EDTA tubes by collaborating institutions according to the institutions' own protocols. For TCRbeta analysis, collaborators shipped samples in one of three forms: frozen whole blood, isolated PBMCs, or DNA extracted from either of those sample types. TCRbeta CDR3 regions were amplified from genomic DNA using the immunoSEQ Assay, a bias-controlled multiplex PCR. As for the original processing: Within the assay, amplification of reference gene primers was used to estimate how many nucleated cells each sample contained. Sequence reads were collapsed and filtered to measure the absolute abundance of every unique TCRbeta CDR3 rearrangement. Productive Simpson clonality was computed per sample as the square root of Simpson's diversity index over productive rearrangements. This immuneACCESS table, as held by TCRdb, lists in-frame sequences with V and J called but not all clones. Of the missing ones, under half trace to an unresolved V gene in checked studies; the others have no known cause. V, J and clone size derive from that table, while D and trimming were established from the DNA sequence. Here the sample has about 240,000 clones; around 86% occur a single time. Of the sample, roughly 8.2% falls within the top ten clones.

The investigation overall reported the following: The quantity of clinical and demographic metadata differed by source and by participant and was supplied without curation.

What was sequenced was peripheral blood. The receptor's source is a woman older than 75 with COVID-19, enrolled during active disease. The sequence links TRBV5-1 to TRBJ1-2, with TRBD1 matching 7 junction bases. The CDR3 protein is CASSLEGAPNYGYTF. The nucleotide sequence is TGCGCCAGCAGCTTGGAGGGGGCGCCGAACTATGGCTACACCTTC. The CDR3 plus the reference TRBV5-1 and TRBJ1-2 genes for the other parts give the full variable domain: KAGVTQTPRYLIKTRGQQVTLSCSPISGHRSVSWYQQTPGQGLQFLFEYFSETQRNKGNFPGRFSGRQFSNSRSEMNVSTLELGDSALYLCASSLEGAPNYGYTFGSGTRLTVV.